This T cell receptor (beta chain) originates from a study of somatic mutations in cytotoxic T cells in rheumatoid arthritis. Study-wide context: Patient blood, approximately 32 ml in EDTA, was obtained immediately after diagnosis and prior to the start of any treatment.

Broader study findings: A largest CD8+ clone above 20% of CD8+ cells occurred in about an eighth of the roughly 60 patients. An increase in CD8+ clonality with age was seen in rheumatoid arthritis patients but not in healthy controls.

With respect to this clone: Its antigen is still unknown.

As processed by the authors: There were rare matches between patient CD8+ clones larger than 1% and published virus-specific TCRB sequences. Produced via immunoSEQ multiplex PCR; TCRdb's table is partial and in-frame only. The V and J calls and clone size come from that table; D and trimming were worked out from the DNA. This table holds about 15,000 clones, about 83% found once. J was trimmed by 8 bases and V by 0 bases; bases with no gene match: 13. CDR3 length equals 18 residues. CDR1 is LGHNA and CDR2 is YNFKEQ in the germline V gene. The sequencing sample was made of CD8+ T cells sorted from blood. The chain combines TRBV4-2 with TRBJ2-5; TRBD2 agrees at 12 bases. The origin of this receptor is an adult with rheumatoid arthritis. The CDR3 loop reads CASSQELAGGRPSGTQYF. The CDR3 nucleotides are TGTGCCAGCAGCCAAGAACTAGCGGGGGGTCGTCCGTCGGGAACCCAGTACTTC.